This TCR beta chain is from a study of CD8+CD57+ T cells in acquired aplastic anemia. Study-wide background: Sorting CD4+ and CD8+ cells gave DNA averaging about 3.1 ug.

Profiles of TCR beta VDJ and CDR3 were generated from a genomic DNA template. TCRdb called the reads again in MiXCR, with one record for every CDR3 protein. The table includes around 200,000 distinct CDR3 sequences, less than 60% detected once. Previously, flow cytometry had revealed CD8+CD57+ cell expansion in the patients chosen for sequencing. The cohort consisted entirely of patients having severe acquired aplastic anemia. On this clonotype itself: What it binds is not known. As the CDR3 is not closed by the conserved phenylalanine or tryptophan, this likely results from a read error.

CDR3 length: 15 amino acids. V lost 6 bases, J lost 4 bases, and 4 bases stayed unmatched. Germline CDR1 reads MNHNS; CDR2 reads SASEGT. Study results and caveats: Researchers report that twenty-nine CD8+ CDR3 sequences appeared in both patients and controls.

This receptor was taken from a human donor with aplastic anemia. The sample consisted of sorted CD4+, CD8+, or CD8+CD57+ T cells (not recorded which) from PBMCs. The genes are TRBV6-1 and TRBJ2-1; 12 bases are a match to TRBD2. CDR3 sequence: CASRPSGGAYNEQFL. The CDR3 bases are TGTGCCAGCAGGCCTAGCGGGGGGGCATACAATGAGCAGTTCCTC.